The present T cell receptor (beta chain) was sequenced within a study of tumor-infiltrating lymphocytes in primary liver carcinoma. Across the whole study: Enrolled patients were male and female, aged 30 to 69 years.

The CDR3 extends over 12 amino acids. V was clipped by 7 bases and J by 6 bases, with 12 bases between them. Unsorted bulk tissue of about 20-30 mg yielded co-extracted RNA and DNA. This clonotype was observed many times. A constant-region primer served to make TCR beta cDNA from roughly 540 ng total RNA. Three nested multiplex PCR rounds, a slightly modified ARM-PCR, produced the libraries for TCR beta. Each of the first two PCR rounds ran approximately 11 cycles with TRBV1-TRBV30 forward and C-beta reverse primers. TCRdb independently ran MiXCR on the multiplex PCR reads; one entry per CDR3 protein. The data hold about 200,000 distinct CDR3 sequences, with around four fifths observed a single time.

The source is a man aged 40-49 years with primary liver carcinoma and hepatitis B virus infection. What was sequenced was tumor tissue from primary liver carcinoma. This chain joins TRBV12-3 or TRBV12-4 and TRBJ1-1, with a tentative D call TRBD1 (5 bases). This chain's CDR3 is CASKKGRAEAFF. CDR3 coding DNA: TGTGCCAGCAAAAAGGGGCGGGCTGAAGCTTTCTTT.